Sequencing of this TCR beta chain was carried out in a study of CD4 and CD8 cells across lung adenocarcinoma regions. This CDR3 spans 15 amino acids. Germline CDR1 is SGHTA and CDR2 is FQGNSA. One entry per CDR3 protein, called by TCRdb with MiXCR from the PCR reads. The sample has about 12,000 distinct CDR3 sequences, under 75% seen once; the top ten hold under 40%. The receptor's source is a female donor with lung adenocarcinoma. The CD4 and CD8 labels of this study may be unreliable. The source material was CD8+ T cells from the margin of a lung tumor. V and J are TRBV7-2 and TRBJ2-5; TRBD1 matches 7 bases. The closer fit of TRBJ2-7 to the DNA end suggests the J call may be wrong. The CDR3 region is CASSLAATGEYEQYF. The CDR3 DNA follows: TGTGCCAGCAGCTTAGCGGCCACAGGGGAATACGAGCAGTACTTC.